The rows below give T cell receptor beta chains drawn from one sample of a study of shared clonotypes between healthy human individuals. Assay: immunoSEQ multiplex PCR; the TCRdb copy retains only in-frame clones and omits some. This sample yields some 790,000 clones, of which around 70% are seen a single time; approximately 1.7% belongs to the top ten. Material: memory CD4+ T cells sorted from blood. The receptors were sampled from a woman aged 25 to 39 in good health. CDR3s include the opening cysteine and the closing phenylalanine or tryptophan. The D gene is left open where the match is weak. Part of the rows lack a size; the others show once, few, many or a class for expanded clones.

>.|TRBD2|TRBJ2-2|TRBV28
TGTGCCAGCAGTTTATCCGGGACTAGCGGGAGCACCGGGGAGCTGTTTTTT
CASSLSGTSGSTGELFF
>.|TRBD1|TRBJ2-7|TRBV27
TGTGCCAGCAGTACGGGACAGTACGAGCAGTACTTC
CASSTGQYEQYF
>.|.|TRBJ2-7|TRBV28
TGTGCCAGCAGGGCCTATCGCTCCTACGAGCAGTACTTC
CASRAYRSYEQYF
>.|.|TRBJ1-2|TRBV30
TGTGCCTGGAGTGTGGACTATGGCTACACCTTC
CAWSVDYGYTF
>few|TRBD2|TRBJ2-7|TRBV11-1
TGTGCCAGCAGCTTTCTAGCGGGAGGTTACTACGAGCAGTACTTC
CASSFLAGGYYEQYF
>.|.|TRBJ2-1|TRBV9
TGTGCCAGCAGCGTCCTGATAGCGGATTACAATGAGCAGTTCTTC
CASSVLIADYNEQFF
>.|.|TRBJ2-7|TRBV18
TGTGCCAGCTCCCCTAGAGGGGGGCAATACGAGCAGTACTTC
CASSPRGGQYEQYF
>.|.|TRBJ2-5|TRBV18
TGTGCCAGCTCACCACCGACAGTTAACCAAGAGACCCAGTACTTC
CASSPPTVNQETQYF
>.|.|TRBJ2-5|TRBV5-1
TGCGCCAGCAGCTTGTACCAGTTGGGCCAAGAGACCCAGTACTTC
CASSLYQLGQETQYF
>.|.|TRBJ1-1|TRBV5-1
TGCGCCAGCAGTGAGATGGGGTCGATGAACACTGAAGCTTTCTTT
CASSEMGSMNTEAFF
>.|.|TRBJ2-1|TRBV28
TGTGCCAGCAGGGGGGAGGCTGGCAGGGGCGCAAACAATGAGCAGTTCTTC
CASRGEAGRGANNEQFF
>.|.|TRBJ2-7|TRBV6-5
TGTGCCAGCTTTGGCCGGAGCTCCTACGAGCAGTACTTC
CASFGRSSYEQYF
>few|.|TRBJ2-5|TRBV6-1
TGTGCCAGCAGTCTAGCCGTTCACCTTGAGACCCAGTACTTC
CASSLAVHLETQYF
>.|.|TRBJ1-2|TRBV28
TGTGCCAGCCGCATTGGTCAGAACTATGGCTACACCTTC
CASRIGQNYGYTF
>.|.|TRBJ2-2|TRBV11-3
TGTGCCAGCAGCTTCTCCCAGGGGAGACCCGGGGAGCTGTTTTTT
CASSFSQGRPGELFF
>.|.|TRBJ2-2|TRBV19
TGTGCCAGTACCCGAAGGGTAGGGGAGCTGTTTTTT
CASTRRVGELFF
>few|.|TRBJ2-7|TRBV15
TGTGCCACCAGCAGAGGTCCCGGCACCTCCTACGAGCAGTACTTC
CATSRGPGTSYEQYF
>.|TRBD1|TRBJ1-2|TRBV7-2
TGTGCCAGCACCGACAGGGGGCTTAACTATGGCTACACCTTC
CASTDRGLNYGYTF
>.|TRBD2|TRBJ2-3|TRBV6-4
TGTGCCAGCAGTGACTCGGGTAGCGGGACCCCAGATACGCAGTATTTT
CASSDSGSGTPDTQYF
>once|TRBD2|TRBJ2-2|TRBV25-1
TGTGCCAGCAGTGTGAGGGGGCGGGAGGGCCACGGGGAGCTGTTTTTT
CASSVRGREGHGELFF
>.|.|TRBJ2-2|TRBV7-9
TGTGCCAGCAGCCCACGGTACAACACCGGGGAGCTGTTTTTT
CASSPRYNTGELFF
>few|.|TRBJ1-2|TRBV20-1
TGCAGTGTTTATGGCCATGGCTACACCTTC
CSVYGHGYTF
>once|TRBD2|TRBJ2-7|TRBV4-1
TGCGCCAGCAGCCGAGGACTAGCGGGAGTGTACGAGCAGTACTTC
CASSRGLAGVYEQYF
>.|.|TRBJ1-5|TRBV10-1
TGCGCCAGCAGTGGCAGAAATAGGCAGCCCCAGCATTTT
CASSGRNRQPQHF
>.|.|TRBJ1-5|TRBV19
TGTGCCAGTAGTATGTTCTTCGGGGCGGGGAGCAATCAGCCCCAGCATTTT
CASSMFFGAGSNQPQHF
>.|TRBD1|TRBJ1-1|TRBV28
TGTGCCAGCAGTTCACCAGGGGGCCTGACTGAAGCTTTCTTT
CASSSPGGLTEAFF
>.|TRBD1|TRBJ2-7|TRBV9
TGTGCCAGCAGCGCCCCCGGCAGGGGGACCGAGCAGTACTTC
CASSAPGRGTEQYF
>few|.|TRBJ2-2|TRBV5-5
.
CASSSSGGYTGELFF
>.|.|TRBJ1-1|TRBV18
TGTGCCAGCTCATCCAGCCTGGGCGGGGGCTTTACGAACACTGAAGCTTTCTTT
CASSSSLGGGFTNTEAFF
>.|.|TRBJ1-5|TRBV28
TGTGCCAGCAGTTTATCTGCCAGGGTTCAGCCCCAGCATTTT
CASSLSARVQPQHF
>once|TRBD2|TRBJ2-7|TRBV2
TGTGCCAGCAGCAGGGAGGGAGGCTACGAGCAGTACTTC
CASSREGGYEQYF
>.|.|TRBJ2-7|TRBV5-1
TGCGCCAGCAGCTTTGATACTAGCCGAACCTACGAGCAGTACTTC
CASSFDTSRTYEQYF
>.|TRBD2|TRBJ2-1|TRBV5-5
TGTGCCAGCAGCCTGGGACTAGCGGGAGGGCCGTGGGGAGATGAGCAGTTCTTC
CASSLGLAGGPWGDEQFF
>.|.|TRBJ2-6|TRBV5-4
TGTGCCAGCAGCTTCTTCTACTCTGGGGCCAACGTCCTGACTTTC
CASSFFYSGANVLTF
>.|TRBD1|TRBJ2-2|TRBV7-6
TGTGCCAGCAGCTTATCCCAACAGGGGTTCACCGGGGAGCTGTTTTTT
CASSLSQQGFTGELFF
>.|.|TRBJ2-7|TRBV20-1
TGCAGTGCTAGCTACAGCTACGAGCAGTACTTC
CSASYSYEQYF
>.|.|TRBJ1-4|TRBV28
TGTGCCAGCACGGGCAATGATGAAAAACTGTTTTTT
CASTGNDEKLFF
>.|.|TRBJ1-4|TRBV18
TGTGCCAGCTCACCAAGTCGGCTGAATGAAAAACTGTTTTTT
CASSPSRLNEKLFF
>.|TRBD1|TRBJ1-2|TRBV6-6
TGTGCCAGCAGTACGGACAGGGGGATATTATATGGCTACACCTTC
CASSTDRGILYGYTF
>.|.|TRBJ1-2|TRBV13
TGTGCCAGCGAACGAGGAAGGCCTAACTATGGCTACACCTTC
CASERGRPNYGYTF
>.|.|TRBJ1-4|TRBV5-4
TGTGCCAGCAGCCCGGGACTAAATGAAAAACTGTTTTTT
CASSPGLNEKLFF
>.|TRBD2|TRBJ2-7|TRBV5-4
TGTGCCAGCAGCGATAGCGGGAGTGGCGAGCAGTACTTC
CASSDSGSGEQYF
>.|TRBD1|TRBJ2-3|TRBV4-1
TGCGCCAGCAGCGACAGGGAGCGCACAGATACGCAGTATTTT
CASSDRERTDTQYF
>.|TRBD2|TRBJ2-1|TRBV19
TGTGCCAGTAGTAATAGCGGGAGCCTCCTACAAAGTGAGCAGTTCTTC
CASSNSGSLLQSEQFF
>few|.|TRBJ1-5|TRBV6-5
TGTGCCAGCAGTCGAAGTCAGGGGAATCAGCCCCAGCATTTT
CASSRSQGNQPQHF
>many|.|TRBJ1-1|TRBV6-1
TGTGCCAGCAGTGAAACCGGGGCAGTCACTGAAGCTTTCTTT
CASSETGAVTEAFF
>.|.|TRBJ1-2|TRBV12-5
TGTGCTAGTGATCCTCGGGGCGGCTACACCTTC
CASDPRGGYTF
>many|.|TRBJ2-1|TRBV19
TGTGCCAGTAGTCTAACATCGGTTGAGGAGCAGTTCTTC
CASSLTSVEEQFF
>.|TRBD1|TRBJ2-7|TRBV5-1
TGCGCCAGCAGCGACGGACAGGGAAGATTATACGAGCAGTACTTC
CASSDGQGRLYEQYF
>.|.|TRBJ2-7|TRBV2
TGTGCCAGCAGTGCCTCGACAGGTTGGGGCTACGAGCAGTACTTC
CASSASTGWGYEQYF
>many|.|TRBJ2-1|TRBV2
TGTGCCAGCAAGACGGCAAGTGGGAGGTACAATGAGCAGTTCTTC
CASKTASGRYNEQFF